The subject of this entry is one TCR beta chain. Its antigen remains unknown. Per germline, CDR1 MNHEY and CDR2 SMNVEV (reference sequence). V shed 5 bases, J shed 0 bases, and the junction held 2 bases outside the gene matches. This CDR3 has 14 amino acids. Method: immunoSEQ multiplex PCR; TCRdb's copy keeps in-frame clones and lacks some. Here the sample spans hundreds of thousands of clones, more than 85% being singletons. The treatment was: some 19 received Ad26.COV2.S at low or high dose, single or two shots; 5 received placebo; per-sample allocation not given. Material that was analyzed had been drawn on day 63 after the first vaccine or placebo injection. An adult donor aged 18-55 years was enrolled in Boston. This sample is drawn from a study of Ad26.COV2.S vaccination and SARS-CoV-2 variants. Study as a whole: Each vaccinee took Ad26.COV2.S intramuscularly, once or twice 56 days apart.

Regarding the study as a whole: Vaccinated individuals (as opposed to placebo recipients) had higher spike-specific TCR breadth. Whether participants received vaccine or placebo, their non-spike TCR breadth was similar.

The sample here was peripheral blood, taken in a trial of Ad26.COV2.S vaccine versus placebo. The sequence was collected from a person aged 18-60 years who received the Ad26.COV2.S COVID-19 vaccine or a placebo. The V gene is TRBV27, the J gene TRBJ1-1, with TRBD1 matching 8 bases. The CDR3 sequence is CASSARGLNTEAFF. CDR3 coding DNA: TGTGCCAGCAGTGCCAGGGGGCTGAACACTGAAGCTTTCTTT.